These T cell receptor beta chains were read from a single sample in a study of shared clonotypes between healthy human individuals. The table came from immunoSEQ multiplex PCR; TCRdb's copy has only in-frame clones and leaves some out. The sample lists over 1.5 million clones, 98% seen once, with about 0.4% in the top ten. Sequences were obtained from naive CD4+ T cells sorted from blood. The receptors here all came from a man under 40 in good health. The CDR3 runs from the conserved cysteine through the conserved F or W. Fields, in order: CDR3 DNA, CDR3 protein, J gene, D gene, V gene, clone size. The D gene is left open where the match is weak. Not all rows give a size; the values are once, few, many and, for expanded clones, a class.

TGTGCCAGCAGCTTCCTGCCAGAAGACTACGAGCAGTACTTC | CASSFLPEDYEQYF | TRBJ2-7 | . | TRBV11-2 | .
TGTGCCAGCAGGTCCCATACTGAGGGCACAGATACGCAGTATTTT | CASRSHTEGTDTQYF | TRBJ2-3 | . | TRBV28 | .
TGTGCCAGCAGCTTCCCCGCGGAGTCGAACACCGGGGAGCTGTTTTTT | CASSFPAESNTGELFF | TRBJ2-2 | . | TRBV5-6 | .
TGTGCCATCACCGGCGGGGCAGGGTCCACTGAGCAGTTCTTC | CAITGGAGSTEQFF | TRBJ2-1 | . | TRBV10-3 | .
TGTGCCAGCAGCTTGGATGGTAGCGGCTACGAGCAGTACTTC | CASSLDGSGYEQYF | TRBJ2-7 | . | TRBV5-4 | once
TGCGCCAGCAGCTTGTTAAGCGACCCCACAGATACGCAGTATTTT | CASSLLSDPTDTQYF | TRBJ2-3 | . | TRBV5-1 | .
TGTGCCAGCAGTTTTGTCTTTGGGGGGAGGGGTTACGAGCAGTACTTC | CASSFVFGGRGYEQYF | TRBJ2-7 | TRBD2 | TRBV28 | .
TGTGCCAGCAGCCAAGTTTGGGACTACGAGCAGTACTTC | CASSQVWDYEQYF | TRBJ2-7 | . | TRBV14 | .
TGTGCCAGCAGCTTAAACTCTGGAAACACCATATATTTT | CASSLNSGNTIYF | TRBJ1-3 | . | TRBV7-9 | few
TGCGCCAGCAGCTCGGATCATAGCTCCTACAATGAGCAGTTCTTC | CASSSDHSSYNEQFF | TRBJ2-1 | . | TRBV5-1 | .
TGTGCCAGCATGGACCGGGACAGGGTTGGCTACACCTTC | CASMDRDRVGYTF | TRBJ1-2 | TRBD1 | TRBV6-5 | .
TGTGCCAGCAGCGTGCAGGGGACCTTCTCTGGAAACACCATATATTTT | CASSVQGTFSGNTIYF | TRBJ1-3 | . | TRBV9 | .
TGTGCTAGCAGCTTAGGATGGCAGGGAGGAACAGATACGCAGTATTTT | CASSLGWQGGTDTQYF | TRBJ2-3 | . | TRBV7-7 | .
TGTGCCATCTCGGGAACAGGGGGCGGCGAGCAGTACTTC | CAISGTGGGEQYF | TRBJ2-7 | TRBD1 | TRBV10-3 | .
TGTGCCACCCAGGCGCCTGAGGGACTTTCGTTAACCGGGGAGCTGTTTTTT | CATQAPEGLSLTGELFF | TRBJ2-2 | . | TRBV10-3 | .
TGTGCCAGCAGCACAGGACGGGCCAAGGCTGTGGATGAGCAGTTCTTC | CASSTGRAKAVDEQFF | TRBJ2-1 | . | TRBV7-9 | .
TGTGCCAGCAGCGCCGGGACAGATGAAAAACTGTTTTTT | CASSAGTDEKLFF | TRBJ1-4 | TRBD1 | TRBV9 | .
TGTGCCAGCAGCTCGGACAGGGAGGGATATCAGCCCCAGCATTTT | CASSSDREGYQPQHF | TRBJ1-5 | TRBD1 | TRBV7-9 | .
TGTGCCAGCAGCGGACAGGGGGGCTTATACAATGAGCAGTTCTTC | CASSGQGGLYNEQFF | TRBJ2-1 | TRBD1 | TRBV11-3 | .
TGTGCCAGCAGTTCCCTAGTAGGGGCTTCAGATACGCAGTATTTT | CASSSLVGASDTQYF | TRBJ2-3 | . | TRBV28 | .
TGTGCCAGCAGTTTCGCCCCACCATCTTACAATGAGCAGTTCTTC | CASSFAPPSYNEQFF | TRBJ2-1 | . | TRBV27 | .
TGTGCCAGCAGCTTAGTGGGAGGGACCTACAATGAGCAGTTCTTC | CASSLVGGTYNEQFF | TRBJ2-1 | TRBD2 | TRBV7-2 | .
TGTGCCAGCAGGCTCCTGAGCACCGGGGAGCTGTTTTTT | CASRLLSTGELFF | TRBJ2-2 | . | TRBV25-1 | .
TGTGCCAGCAGTGCAATGCGACCCCTCTCTGGAAACACCATATATTTT | CASSAMRPLSGNTIYF | TRBJ1-3 | . | TRBV6-1 | .
TGTGCCAGCAGCTTCAGGGGCACTGGGGCCAACGTCCTGACTTTC | CASSFRGTGANVLTF | TRBJ2-6 | . | TRBV7-9 | .
TGTGCCAGCAGCTTCGACAGGGGCTACTACGAGCAGTACTTC | CASSFDRGYYEQYF | TRBJ2-7 | TRBD1 | TRBV5-8 | .
TGTGCCAGTAGTATCTTGACAGGGACCGGCAATGAGCAGTTCTTC | CASSILTGTGNEQFF | TRBJ2-1 | TRBD1 | TRBV19 | .
TGTGCCAGCATCTCGACGTTGGGGAATGAGCAGTTCTTC | CASISTLGNEQFF | TRBJ2-1 | . | TRBV28 | .
TGTGCCAGCAGCTTAATCGCAACTACAGTCCGCACAGATACGCAGTATTTT | CASSLIATTVRTDTQYF | TRBJ2-3 | . | TRBV11-2 | .
TGTGCCAGCAGCTTAGTAGGTAGCGGGGGCACCTACGAGCAGTACTTC | CASSLVGSGGTYEQYF | TRBJ2-7 | TRBD2 | TRBV7-2 | .
TGTGCCAGCAGGCCTAGCGGGAGGGAGCAGTACTTC | CASRPSGREQYF | TRBJ2-7 | TRBD2 | TRBV2 | .
TGCGCCAGCAGCTTGGATACTAATGAAAAACTGTTTTTT | CASSLDTNEKLFF | TRBJ1-4 | . | TRBV5-1 | .
TGCGCCAGCGTGCCGGGGCCTGGACTAGCGGGTAGGGACTACGAGCAGTACTTC | CASVPGPGLAGRDYEQYF | TRBJ2-7 | TRBD2 | TRBV4-3 | .
TGTGCCAGCAGCTCCCAAGAGACCCAGTACTTC | CASSSQETQYF | TRBJ2-5 | . | TRBV28 | .
TGCGCCAGCAGCTTGGTCGTGGGCTACAATGAGCAGTTCTTC | CASSLVVGYNEQFF | TRBJ2-1 | . | TRBV5-1 | .
TGTGCCTGGAGCCCGGGGCAGTCCTCTGGAAACACCATATATTTT | CAWSPGQSSGNTIYF | TRBJ1-3 | . | TRBV30 | .
TGTGCCAGCAGTTTATCAGGGACACCCCGGGAGCCCCAGCATTTT | CASSLSGTPREPQHF | TRBJ1-5 | . | TRBV27 | .
TGTGCCAGCAGCTTAGCGCAGGGGGCTGGAAACACCATATATTTT | CASSLAQGAGNTIYF | TRBJ1-3 | TRBD1 | TRBV11-2 | .
TGCGCCAGCAGCCAAGGGGCAGGGACGTACCAAGAGACCCAGTACTTC | CASSQGAGTYQETQYF | TRBJ2-5 | . | TRBV4-3 | .
TGTGCCACCAGAGGGGAGACTGAAGCTTTCTTT | CATRGETEAFF | TRBJ1-1 | . | TRBV19 | once
TGTGCCAGCAGCTTAGATGGGACAGGGGGCTTGCCCCAGCATTTT | CASSLDGTGGLPQHF | TRBJ1-5 | TRBD1 | TRBV7-2 | .
TGTGCCAGCAGTGAAGCGGGAGATCAGCCCCAGCATTTT | CASSEAGDQPQHF | TRBJ1-5 | . | TRBV6-1 | .
TGTGCCAGCAGCACCGAGACTAGCTTCGTCTACGAGCAGTACTTC | CASSTETSFVYEQYF | TRBJ2-7 | TRBD2 | TRBV13 | .
TGTGCCATCGACACTAGCGGAGTCGGGAATGAGCAGTTCTTC | CAIDTSGVGNEQFF | TRBJ2-1 | TRBD2 | TRBV10-3 | .
TGCGCCAGCAGCTTGGTGTGGGGGCGCGGTCAGCCCCAGCATTTT | CASSLVWGRGQPQHF | TRBJ1-5 | . | TRBV5-1 | .
TGTGCCAGTAGTATAGGTCGCAGACAAGAGACCCAGTACTTC | CASSIGRRQETQYF | TRBJ2-5 | . | TRBV19 | .
TGTGCCATCAGTGAGTCTACGAGGGCCTACGAGCAGTACTTC | CAISESTRAYEQYF | TRBJ2-7 | . | TRBV10-3 | once
TGTGCCAGCAGCTTGCGAAGGGGCGGCTACAATGAGCAGTTCTTC | CASSLRRGGYNEQFF | TRBJ2-1 | . | TRBV5-4 | .
TGTGCCAGCAGCTTAGTTGCAGGGGGCGACATTCAGTACTTC | CASSLVAGGDIQYF | TRBJ2-4 | TRBD1 | TRBV7-2 | .
TGTGCTAATGGCATAGGGACAAGGACTGAGTACAATGAGCAGTTCTTC | CANGIGTRTEYNEQFF | TRBJ2-1 | . | TRBV12-5 | .
TGTGCCAGCAGCTCAGACGGGCTCTATGGCTACACCTTC | CASSSDGLYGYTF | TRBJ1-2 | . | TRBV5-4 | .
TGCAGCGTTGGGGTGGGGCCTAACTATGGCTACACCTTC | CSVGVGPNYGYTF | TRBJ1-2 | . | TRBV29-1 | .
TGTGCCAGCAGCTCCCGGCCGGGATCGAACACCGGGGAGCTGTTTTTT | CASSSRPGSNTGELFF | TRBJ2-2 | . | TRBV7-9 | .
TGTGCCACCAGCAGAGATGGACCCTACTATGGCTACACCTTC | CATSRDGPYYGYTF | TRBJ1-2 | . | TRBV15 | once
TGTGCCAGCAGCCCCCGGGGGGCAGCTGGGGGACTAGCTGACAATGAGCAGTTCTTC | CASSPRGAAGGLADNEQFF | TRBJ2-1 | TRBD2 | TRBV7-3 | .